The clone carrying this T cell receptor beta chain was picked up a small number of times. The antigen remains unidentified. PCR was performed a second time for 7 to 11 cycles using a sample-barcoded 5' primer and a J-beta primer mix. Each CDR3 protein gets one entry after TCRdb re-called the 5' RACE reads with MiXCR. The sample yields around 1,000,000 distinct CDR3 sequences, approximately 25% seen once. The entry originates in a study of blood T cells in healthy people across ages. Broader study findings: The authors considered diversity estimates from one million T cells to be underestimates. Older individuals had lower TCR beta diversity per million T cells (the decline was roughly linear). Relative to aged donors, long-lived donors carried more naive CD4+ cells and displayed higher diversity.

With 2 bases removed from V and 3 bases from J, the gap between germline ends came to 8 bases. The germline V gene has CDR1 DFQATT and CDR2 SNEGSKA (reference sequence). The CDR3 spans 12 residues. Separately, the same data were catalogued under a study of T cells of mothers and their children. From that paper: Second-PCR primer M1S introduced sample barcodes and 2-4 random nucleotides.

The sequence was obtained from a girl aged 2 to 10 in good health. The sample consisted of blood. The chain carries TRBV20-1 and TRBJ2-7; maybe TRBD2 (5 bases). Written as DNA, the CDR3 is TGCAGTGCTAGATTACTAGGCTACGAGCAGTACTTC. It yields the protein CSARLLGYEQYF.